Listed here are 17 T cell receptor beta chains from one sample, sequenced in a study of T cells in Graves' hyperthyroidism and ophthalmopathy. Authors of the study amplified TCR beta CDR3 regions from RNA transcripts. When the TCR CDR3 underwent first-round RT-PCR, the HTBI primer set was used. TCRdb recomputed calls from the multiplex PCR reads with MiXCR, one row per CDR3 protein. The top ten clones hold roughly 25% of a sample with around 100,000 distinct CDR3 sequences, around 50% of them seen once. Sequenced input: blood. These receptor sequences come from a man aged 35 to 55 with Graves' hyperthyroidism.

In this sample, this clonotype turned up many times. This sequence joins TRBV7-9 and TRBJ2-7; D call uncertain. This CDR3 has 12 residues. CDR1 is SEHNR and CDR2 is FQNEAQ in the germline V gene (reference sequence). Trimming shortened V by 5 bases and J by 9 bases, and 14 bases separated the two germline ends. The CDR3, as DNA: TGTGCCAGCAGCCTCCTACAGAGTACGCAGTACTTC. It yields the protein CASSLLQSTQYF.

This clonotype has a count of ten or more. Germline and junction disagree at one end, which may indicate a read error. The chain carries TRBV7-7 and TRBJ2-7, with a weak D call TRBD2 (7 bases). CDR1 is SSHAT and CDR2 is FNYEAQ in the germline V gene (reference sequence). The CDR3 is 16 amino acids. The CDR3 loop reads CASSREGGGTLYEQYF. CDR3 bases: TGTGCTAGCAGTCGAGAAGGGGGGGGAACTCTCTACGAGCAGTACTTC.

This clonotype was counted between two and nine times. The genes are TRBV4-1 and TRBJ1-5, with D uncertain. CDR1 is MGHRA and CDR2 is YSYEKL in the germline V gene. The CDR3 extends over 15 amino acids. V lost 3 bases and J lost 3, with 12 bases in between. The CDR3 reads CASSQYAGLNQPQHF. CDR3 sequence (DNA): TGCGCCAGCAGCCAGTACGCGGGCCTCAATCAGCCCCAGCATTTT.

V gene TRBV18 combines with J gene TRBJ2-2; D may be TRBD2 (6 bases). The V gene's germline CDR1 is KGHSH and CDR2 LQKENI. This CDR3 is 19 amino acids long. V lost 0 bases and J lost 4, with 21 bases in between. In DNA, the CDR3 is TGTGCCAGCTCACCACCAAATACAGCGGGTCCCGTGGGCACCGGGGAGCTGTTTTTT. Translation gives CASSPPNTAGPVGTGELFF.

The V and J genes are TRBV10-3 and TRBJ1-1, with 8 bases that match TRBD1. Germline CDR1 is ENHRY and CDR2 is SYGVKD. The CDR3 runs 12 residues. The CDR3 DNA is TGTGCTACGGACAGGGTGCGCACTGAAGCTTTCTTT. This encodes CATDRVRTEAFF.

The chain employs TRBV24-1 and TRBJ2-1; TRBD1 is a possible D gene (5 bases). Germline CDR1 KGHDR, CDR2 SFDVKD. The CDR3 loop spans 14 amino acids. V lost 3 bases, J lost 8 bases, and 13 bases lay in between. In nucleotides, the CDR3 is TGTGCCACCAGTGATCCCACAGGAATTCATGAGCAGTTCTTC. Translating gives CATSDPTGIHEQFF.

The V and J genes are TRBV5-1 and TRBJ2-3; D is possibly TRBD2 (5 bases). CDR3 length: 14 amino acids. Germline V CDR1 and CDR2: SGHRS, YFSETQ. Deletions cut 1 base from V and 11 bases from J, with 17 bases between. The CDR3 DNA sequence: TGCGCCAGCAGCTTGATTTCAGCGGAAGAGATGCAGTATTTT. This sequence encodes CASSLISAEEMQYF.

The gene calls are TRBV7-2 and TRBJ1-1; 9 bases fit TRBD1. The CDR3 runs to 12 residues. From germline, CDR1 is SGHTA and CDR2 FQGNSA. With V trimmed by 10 bases and J by 4 bases, 4 bases remained unmatched. The CDR3, as DNA: TGTGCCAACAGGGGGCTGGGCACTGAAGCTTTCTTT. Amino acids: CANRGLGTEAFF.

This clonotype has ten or more counts. The rearrangement joins TRBV13 to TRBJ2-7; the match to TRBD1 covers 10 bases. Germline V CDR1 and CDR2: PRHDT, FYEKMQ (reference sequence). With V trimmed by 4 bases and J by 3 bases, 6 bases remained unmatched. The CDR3 sequence is 15 residues long. The DNA of the CDR3 is TGTGCCAGCAGCTCGGGACAGGGGATGGACTACGAGCAGTACTTC. The encoded protein is CASSSGQGMDYEQYF.

The CDR3 sequence: CASSPLQETQYF. CDR3 nucleotide sequence: TGTGCCAGCTCACCACTGCAAGAGACCCAGTACTTC. The gene calls are TRBV18 and TRBJ2-5, with D unresolved. In germline, CDR1 is KGHSH, CDR2 LQKENI. The germline V and J ends were trimmed by 1 base and 2 bases, with 2 bases remaining between them. This CDR3 has 12 amino acids.

The chain couples TRBV19 to TRBJ2-1; TRBD2 matches at 14 bases. Unmatched junction bases numbered 3, after V lost 10 bases and J lost 4 bases. The germline CDR1 and CDR2 sequences are LNHDA and SQIVND (reference sequence). The CDR3 is 14 amino acids. The CDR3 DNA reads as TGTGCCACTGGACTAGCGGGAGGTTACAATGAGCAGTTCTTC. This encodes CATGLAGGYNEQFF. Supplemented by reference TRBV19 and TRBJ2-1, the full variable domain reads DGGITQSPKYLFRKEGQNVTLSCEQNLNHDAMYWYRQDPGQGLRLIYYSQIVNDFQKGDIAEGYSVSREKKESFPLTVTSAQKNPTAFYLCATGLAGGYNEQFFGPGTRLTVL.

This clonotype was found many times. The rearrangement links TRBV29-1 to TRBJ2-1, with D maybe TRBD2 (7 bases). Germline CDR1 reads SQVTM; CDR2 reads ANQGSEA. The CDR3 runs 15 residues. Trimming cost V 1 base and J 5 bases, with 15 bases left between them. The CDR3 nucleotides read TGCAGCGTTGAAGCGAGAGGGGGGGTGAACAATGAGCAGTTCTTC. This codes for CSVEARGGVNNEQFF.

A note on this clonotype: Sequence at one end of the junction differs from germline and may be a read error. The chain links TRBV7-3 to TRBJ2-1; 9 bases are a match to TRBD1. Germline-derived CDR1 and CDR2 are SGHTA and FQGTGA. The CDR3 contains 16 residues. The CDR3 nucleotides are TGCGCCAGCAGATCTACTACGGGGACAGGGATTAATGAGCGGTTCTTC. This translates into CASRSTTGTGINERFF.

In the case of this clonotype: The junction departs from the called germline gene at one end, perhaps through a read error. The J gene is TRBJ1-5, the V gene TRBV5-1; D not certain. The CDR3 extends over 14 amino acids. Germline CDR1 SGHRS, CDR2 YFSETQ. The CDR3 nucleotides are TGCGTCAGCAGCTTGGGTGCCTCCGGGCAGCCCCCGCATTTT. Encoded protein: CVSSLGASGQPPHF.

This chain connects TRBV9 to TRBJ2-3; 12 positions agree with TRBD2. V trimming: 8 bases; J trimming: 1 base; junction bases outside the gene matches: 11. There are 17 residues in the CDR3. The germline gives CDR1 SGDLS, CDR2 YYNGEE. CDR3 sequence reads: CASSSGRASAGTDTQYF. The CDR3 nucleotides are TGTGCCAGTTCTAGCGGGAGGGCCTCTGCTGGCACAGATACGCAGTATTTT.

The J gene is TRBJ2-1, the V gene TRBV29-1; TRBD2 aligns across 12 bases. The J segment lost 1 base and the V segment lost 8 bases, leaving 6 bases of the junction unmatched. The CDR3 consists of 15 residues. CDR1 SQVTM and CDR2 ANQGSEA come from the germline V gene. CDR3 DNA: TGCAGCTTGACTAGCGGGAGCCTTTCCTACAATGAGCAGTTCTTC. Residues: CSLTSGSLSYNEQFF.

The genes are TRBV7-2 and TRBJ2-7; TRBD1 matches 7 bases. Germline CDR1 is SGHTA and CDR2 is FQGNSA. The CDR3 has 14 amino acids. V lost 4 bases to trimming and J lost 2 bases; unmatched junction nucleotides: 5. The CDR3 protein is CASSWPGQPYEQYF. The CDR3 DNA sequence: TGTGCCAGCAGCTGGCCGGGACAGCCCTACGAGCAGTACTTC.